This TCR beta chain was sequenced during a study of vaccination and CD4 T cells after COVID-19 (dated by TCRdb to between 2022 and 2023). About the full investigation: Convalescent patients had a positive SARS-CoV-2 result on nasal swab PCR, and of these patients, nine had mild disease and one had severe disease. The convalescent cohort comprised six males and four females, including two Hispanic individuals, seven Caucasians, two Asians and one multiracial person. Each participant got two doses of either the Pfizer-BioNTech BNT162b2 vaccine (n=8) or the Moderna mRNA-1273 vaccine (n=2). Post-COVID blood samples were collected from convalescent patients a median of approximately 93 days after diagnosis, with a range of roughly 30 to 161 days. Post-vaccine blood samples were taken a median of around 77 days after the second vaccine dose, with a range of 14 to 241 days. For stimulating the cultures, overlapping spike peptide pools were used, derived from SARS-CoV-2 as well as from the common cold coronaviruses HCoV-NL63, HCoV-OC43 and HCoV-229E. Control cultures received a CEFX viral epitope pool as the positive control, an HIV-1 Nef peptide pool as the negative control, or no peptide. The spike-specific CD4+ TCR repertoire was compared before and after mRNA vaccination in over nine COVID-19 convalescent patients and a handful of infection-naive healthy vaccine recipients. Points the paper makes about the study in general: Among the post-vaccine SARS-CoV-2-reactive clones in convalescent patients, a median about 87% showed up only after vaccination, which suggests vaccine-specific priming. Although the median number of SARS-CoV-2-reactive clonotypes went up from more than 20 after infection to 35 to 40 after vaccination, the increase was not significant. The number of convalescent patients in the study was relatively small, and the study did not examine early timepoints following natural infection. Of the vaccine-specific clones found in convalescent patients, nearly all (304 of 307) were mono-reactive for SARS-CoV-2 spike instead of being cross-reactive with common cold coronaviruses.

The treatment or condition label, read with the paper, signifies: approximately 10-day PBMC culture with coronavirus spike peptide pools or control peptides (ViraFEST assay). The ViraFEST assay was used in the study, in which antigen-specific T cells were expanded with peptide pools and expanded clonotypes were subsequently identified by TCR sequencing. The convalescent patients' positive SARS-CoV-2 PCR tests fell between March and December 2020, which was before the Alpha, Beta and Delta variants emerged in the United States. PBMCs were cultured at about 2 million per well in IMDM supplemented with approximately 5% human AB serum and 10 IU/ml IL-2, with about 9 ug/ml peptide pools added. Half of the culture medium was replaced with fresh IL-2-containing medium on days 3 and 7. After approximately 11 days of culture, CD4+ T cells were isolated by negative selection with the EasySep CD4+ T cell isolation kit. Ficoll-Paque Plus gradient centrifugation was used to isolate PBMCs from whole blood, and the isolated PBMCs were then either used fresh or cryopreserved at -140C. Culture conditions were generally each tested in triplicate wells.

Only a few counts were recorded for this clonotype. Its antigen is unknown. It has no much larger one-base neighbor in the sample; base qualities were not kept. Receptor libraries were prepared by PCR. DNA from cultured CD4+ T cells was subjected to TCR sequencing with the Oncomine TCR Beta short-read assay at the Johns Hopkins FTIC core. The QIAamp micro DNA kit was used to extract genomic DNA from the cultured CD4+ T cells. The Oncomine TCR Beta libraries from cultured CD4+ T cells were pooled using unique dual indexes and then sequenced on an Illumina iSeq 100. As for how the authors treated the data: Non-productive sequences were removed, and CDR3s that did not start with C, did not end with F or W, or were shorter than 7 amino acids were discarded. Antigen-specific clonotypes were identified using the MANAFEST web application through comparison of peptide-stimulated wells with reference and other culture wells. For a clone to be called positive, the clone needed an FDR below 0.05, an odds ratio above 5, and a productive frequency above 0.1% in at least two of three replicate wells. Cross-reactive clonotypes were defined as significantly expanded in both SARS-CoV-2 spike wells and at least one common cold coronavirus spike condition. CDR3 homology was assessed with Levenshtein distances (stringdist) and unrooted phylogenetic trees (ape) in R version 3.6.1. TCRdb applied fastp at Q25 and MiXCR to the public reads, then kept only in-frame beta chains. Every CDR3 protein is listed once, alongside the most common genes and DNA of its rows. The V and J calls and clone size are TCRdb's, not the authors'. In this sample the table shows 20,000 to 25,000 distinct CDR3 sequences, around 43% of which occur a single time. The top ten hold around 12% of the sample.

The CDR3 holds 14 amino acids from the cysteine to the phenylalanine. Only the CDR3 part of the read is kept: 42 bases, read in frame from the first base. CDR1 and CDR2 were assigned from the germline V gene as LGHNA and YNFKEQ. The V end loses 0 bases and the J end loses 2 bases, and a stretch of 7 bases separates them. The receptor's source is a human donor who had recovered from COVID-19. The sample consisted of CD4+ T cells from blood, cultured in vitro. The chain joins TRBV4-2 to TRBJ1-1; no confident D gene assignment can be made. CDR3 protein: CASSQDPINTEAFF. The bases read TGTGCCAGCAGCCAAGATCCTATTAACACTGAAGCTTTCTTT.